This TCR beta chain was sequenced in a study of cytomegalovirus exposure and HLA in healthy donors. As for this clone: Antigen: not known.

Trimming pared 4 bases from V and 2 bases from J, leaving 14 bases between. Germline CDR1 SNHLY, CDR2 FYNNEI. The length of the CDR3 is 16 residues. Study-level findings and limits: Evidence from a later analysis indicated that most CMV-associated TCR beta chains looked HLA-restricted.

It was with 60 Vbeta and 13 Jbeta primers that the PCR ran. In the study's own analysis: Unique TCR beta chains totaled some 80 million in a later count, with some 10 million of them shared. Profiling relied on immunoSEQ multiplex PCR, and the TCRdb table lists in-frame clones only, not all of them. V, J and clone size reflect that table, while D and trimming were determined from the DNA. The sample carries roughly 100,000 clones, around 79% recorded once. Material for sequencing was PBMCs. The receptor comes from a man aged 50 or older in good health and CMV-seropositive. The rearrangement uses TRBV2 and TRBJ2-2; D perhaps matches TRBD1 (5 bases). The CDR3 sequence: CASSGAAGYNTGELFF. In nucleotides, the CDR3 is TGTGCCAGCAGTGGGGCGGCAGGGTACAACACCGGGGAGCTGTTTTTT.